This TCR beta chain was profiled in a study of resident and recirculating memory T cells in vitiligo. Across the whole study: Samples were epidermis from two lesional and two nonlesional sites, plus PBMCs. Genomic DNA was extracted from whole homogenized samples, with no cell sorting. Notes on the study in general: No single dominant TCR clone appeared; lesion clonality varied. Sequences differed between biopsy sites and patients, suggesting private specificity.

With respect to this clone: Its matching antigen is unknown.

The junction had 3 bases not matched to a gene; V was cut back by 2 bases and J by 2 bases. The CDR3 runs 15 residues. CDR1 is LGHNA and CDR2 is YNFKEQ in the germline V gene. Libraries were prepared by immunoSEQ multiplex PCR; TCRdb keeps only in-frame clonotypes and omits some of them. The sample consists of 70,000 to 75,000 clones, roughly 90% of them appearing once. Sequencing was done on a sample of blood. The source of this sequence is a male donor with vitiligo. V is TRBV4-2 and J is TRBJ1-5, with 7 bases lining up with TRBD1. The CDR3 region is CASSQYQGGNQPQHF. The CDR3 region has the DNA TGTGCCAGCAGCCAATACCAGGGGGGCAATCAGCCCCAGCATTTT.